The 17 T cell receptor beta chains reported below all come from one sample, sequenced in a study of blood T cell repertoires in COVID-19. TCRdb's table, derived via immunoSEQ multiplex PCR, lists solely in-frame clones and lacks some. The data contain more than 200,000 clones, around 86% of them singletons. Sequencing was performed on PBMCs or T cells enriched from blood (not recorded which). The receptors here all came from a man aged 25-40 years in a cohort exposed to, infected with or recovered from COVID-19 (not recorded which).

In DNA, the CDR3 is TGCAGCGTTGGATCGGCGGGACGGCAGTTTGAAGCTTTCTTT. Protein: CSVGSAGRQFEAFF. V and J are TRBV29-1 and TRBJ1-1; tentative D call: TRBD1 (5 bases). V lost 4 bases and J 7 bases, leaving 19 bases between the germline ends. The germline gives CDR1 SQVTM, CDR2 ANQGSEA. The CDR3 runs 14 residues. The whole variable domain, remainder taken from reference TRBV29-1 and TRBJ1-1, is SAVISQKPSRDICQRGTSLTIQCQVDSQVTMMFWYRQQPGQSLTLIATANQGSEATYESGFVIDKFPISRPNLTFSTLTVSNMSPEDSSIYLCSVGSAGRQFEAFFGQGTRLTVV.

V usage is TRBV7-2 and J usage is TRBJ2-3; maybe TRBD2 (5 bases). CDR3 size: 15 residues. CDR1 and CDR2 (germline): SGHTA, FQGNSA. Trimming removed 4 bases from V and 1 base from J, with 12 bases in between. The CDR3 sequence: CASSSDSERTDTQYF. The CDR3 nucleotides are TGTGCCAGCAGCTCGGACTCAGAACGCACAGATACGCAGTATTTT.

V and J are TRBV28 and TRBJ2-3; D ambiguous. The CDR3 is 13 residues long. Germline CDR1 is MDHEN and CDR2 is SYDVKM. Trimming removed 5 bases at V and 2 bases at J, with 8 bases between. The CDR3 sequence is CASSPLPTDTQYF. Here the CDR3 DNA reads TGTGCCAGCAGTCCCCTCCCCACAGATACGCAGTATTTT.

The V call is TRBV2, the J call TRBJ1-1, with a possible D match to TRBD1 (5 bases). The CDR3 extends over 13 amino acids. Trimming left V 4 bases short and J 1 base short, with 7 bases between. Per germline, CDR1 SNHLY and CDR2 FYNNEI. The CDR3 nucleotides are TGTGCCAGCAGTGTCGGGGGGAACACTGAAGCTTTCTTT. Translating it yields CASSVGGNTEAFF. Combining the CDR3 with reference TRBV2 and TRBJ1-1 gives the whole variable domain EPEVTQTPSHQVTQMGQEVILRCVPISNHLYFYWYRQILGQKVEFLVSFYNNEISEKSEIFDDQFSVERPDGSNFTLKIRSTKLEDSAMYFCASSVGGNTEAFFGQGTRLTVV.

This clone was counted once. This sequence joins TRBV9 and TRBJ1-4; 10 bases line up with TRBD1. CDR3 length equals 14 residues. Trimming at V came to 7 bases and at J to 0 bases, leaving 0 bases not matched to a gene. In germline, CDR1 is SGDLS, CDR2 YYNGEE. The DNA for the CDR3 is TGTGCCAGCGGACAGGGGGCAACTAATGAAAAACTGTTTTTT. This encodes CASGQGATNEKLFF.

V usage is TRBV2 and J usage is TRBJ2-4; D perhaps matches TRBD2 (6 bases). The CDR3 extends over 16 amino acids. The germline V gene encodes CDR1 SNHLY and CDR2 FYNNEI. V dropped 2 bases and J dropped 0 bases, with 11 bases sitting between them. CDR3 sequence (DNA): TGTGCCAGCAGTGAAAAAAGGGGACTAGCCAAAAACATTCAGTACTTC. It codes for CASSEKRGLAKNIQYF.

The chain employs TRBV5-8 and TRBJ1-1; 7 bases line up with TRBD1. Trimming removed 9 bases from V and 0 bases from J; junction bases left unmatched: 5. The CDR3 runs to 13 residues. Looked up from germline, CDR1 is SGHTS and CDR2 is YDEGEE. The CDR3: CATRQGVNTEAFF. CDR3 bases: TGTGCCACCCGACAGGGAGTGAACACTGAAGCTTTCTTT.

CDR3 nucleotide sequence: TGTGCCAGCACCCCGGAGAGCGGAGACTACGAGCAGTACTTC. It encodes CASTPESGDYEQYF. The chain couples TRBV27 to TRBJ2-7, with D perhaps matching TRBD2 (5 bases). The CDR3 spans 14 residues. The V end lost 7 bases, the J end lost 3 bases, and 16 bases lay between the germline ends. Germline V gene lookup returns CDR1 MNHEY and CDR2 SMNVEV (reference sequence).

The rearrangement uses TRBV2 and TRBJ1-6; no definite D call. Germline V gene sequence: CDR1 SNHLY, CDR2 FYNNEI. This CDR3 is 14 amino acids long. Between the trimmed V and J ends, which lost 5 bases and 9 bases, there was a span of 14 bases. CDR3 coding DNA: TGTGCCAGCAGTTGGGGAACCGGAGGTTCACCCCTCCACTTT. Its protein is CASSWGTGGSPLHF.

The chain joins TRBV4-2 to TRBJ1-1; D may be TRBD1 (5 bases). The germline gives CDR1 LGHNA, CDR2 YNFKEQ. The CDR3 totals 15 residues. V lost 3 bases, J lost 1 base, and 12 bases lay in between. DNA for the CDR3: TGTGCCAGCAGCCAGCGCAGGGAACGGAACACTGAAGCTTTCTTT. Translated, it gives CASSQRRERNTEAFF.

The V call is TRBV28, the J call TRBJ2-1; D unresolved. Germline CDR1 is MDHEN and CDR2 is SYDVKM. The CDR3 sequence is 16 residues long. Trimming cost V 1 base and J 2 bases, with 12 bases left between them. In DNA, the CDR3 is TGTGCCAGCAGTTTATTATTCTGGCAGGCCTACAATGAGCAGTTCTTC. Translated: CASSLLFWQAYNEQFF.

The chain couples TRBV5-4 to TRBJ2-5, with D possibly being TRBD2 (5 bases). CDR1 and CDR2 (germline): SGHNT, YYREEE (reference sequence). Trimming left V 1 base short and J 2 bases short, with 9 bases between. The CDR3 contains 14 residues. CDR3 coding DNA: TGTGCCAGCAGCTTGCGGCGGGTTCAAGAGACCCAGTACTTC. Residues: CASSLRRVQETQYF. Full variable domain (rest looked up from reference TRBV5-4 and TRBJ2-5): ETGVTQSPTHLIKTRGQQVTLRCSSQSGHNTVSWYQQALGQGPQFIFQYYREEENGRGNFPPRFSGLQFPNYSSELNVNALELDDSALYLCASSLRRVQETQYFGPGTRLLVL.

This clone came up once. The chain links TRBV5-4 to TRBJ1-3, with D perhaps matching TRBD1 (6 bases). Trimming shortened V by 3 bases and J by 1 base, and 17 bases separated the two germline ends. Germline-derived CDR1 and CDR2 are SGHNT and YYREEE (reference sequence). The CDR3 loop spans 17 amino acids. In DNA, the CDR3 is TGTGCCAGCAGCTCGGGGGGCCTAGGACCTTCTGGAAACACCATATATTTT. It is translated as CASSSGGLGPSGNTIYF. Using reference TRBV5-4 and TRBJ1-3 for the parts outside the CDR3, the full variable domain is ETGVTQSPTHLIKTRGQQVTLRCSSQSGHNTVSWYQQALGQGPQFIFQYYREEENGRGNFPPRFSGLQFPNYSSELNVNALELDDSALYLCASSSGGLGPSGNTIYFGEGSWLTVV.

This clone was seen only a few times. An end of the junction differs from the germline gene, which may be a read error. The chain has TRBV7-7 and TRBJ2-3; 7 bases match TRBD1. CDR1 is SSHAT, CDR2 FNYEAQ, per germline (reference sequence). There are 15 residues in the CDR3. The CDR3 DNA reads TGTGCTAGCAGCTTACAGGGGTCCTCCACAGATACGCAGTATTTT. Translating gives CASSLQGSSTDTQYF.

The rearrangement links TRBV7-2 to TRBJ2-1; D might be TRBD2 (6 bases). The CDR3 contains 14 residues. V lost 1 base and J lost 6, with 10 bases in between. Germline loops: CDR1 SGHTA, CDR2 FQGNSA. The CDR3, as DNA: TGTGCCAGCAGCTTAGGGGCGGGAACCAATGAGCAGTTCTTC. Its protein is CASSLGAGTNEQFF.

V usage is TRBV7-6 and J usage is TRBJ2-7; TRBD1 matches 8 bases. The CDR3 sequence is 15 residues long. V trimming: 5 bases; J trimming: 5 bases; junction bases outside the gene matches: 11. From germline, CDR1 is SGHVS and CDR2 FNYEAQ. The chain's CDR3 is CASSRTGQGHNEQYF. CDR3 nucleotides: TGTGCCAGCAGCCGAACAGGACAGGGACACAACGAGCAGTACTTC.

The chain couples TRBV5-6 to TRBJ2-2; TRBD2 aligns across 12 bases. The CDR3 consists of 17 residues. V lost 0 bases to trimming and J lost 2 bases; unmatched junction nucleotides: 2. CDR1 and CDR2 (germline): SGHDT, YYEEEE. In DNA, the CDR3 is TGTGCCAGCAGCTTGGGACTAGCGGGAGTTAACACCGGGGAGCTGTTTTTT. Translated: CASSLGLAGVNTGELFF.